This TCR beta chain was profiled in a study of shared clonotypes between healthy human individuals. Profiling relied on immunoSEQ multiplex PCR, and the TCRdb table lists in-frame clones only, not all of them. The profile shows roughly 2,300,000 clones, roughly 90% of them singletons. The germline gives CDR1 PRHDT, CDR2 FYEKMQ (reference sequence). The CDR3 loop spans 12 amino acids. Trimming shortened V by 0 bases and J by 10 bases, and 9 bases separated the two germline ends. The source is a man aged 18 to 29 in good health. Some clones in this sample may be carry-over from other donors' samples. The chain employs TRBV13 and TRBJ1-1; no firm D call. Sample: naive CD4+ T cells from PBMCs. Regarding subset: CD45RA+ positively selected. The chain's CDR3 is CASSLGARGAFF. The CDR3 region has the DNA TGTGCCAGCAGCTTAGGGGCTCGCGGAGCTTTCTTT.